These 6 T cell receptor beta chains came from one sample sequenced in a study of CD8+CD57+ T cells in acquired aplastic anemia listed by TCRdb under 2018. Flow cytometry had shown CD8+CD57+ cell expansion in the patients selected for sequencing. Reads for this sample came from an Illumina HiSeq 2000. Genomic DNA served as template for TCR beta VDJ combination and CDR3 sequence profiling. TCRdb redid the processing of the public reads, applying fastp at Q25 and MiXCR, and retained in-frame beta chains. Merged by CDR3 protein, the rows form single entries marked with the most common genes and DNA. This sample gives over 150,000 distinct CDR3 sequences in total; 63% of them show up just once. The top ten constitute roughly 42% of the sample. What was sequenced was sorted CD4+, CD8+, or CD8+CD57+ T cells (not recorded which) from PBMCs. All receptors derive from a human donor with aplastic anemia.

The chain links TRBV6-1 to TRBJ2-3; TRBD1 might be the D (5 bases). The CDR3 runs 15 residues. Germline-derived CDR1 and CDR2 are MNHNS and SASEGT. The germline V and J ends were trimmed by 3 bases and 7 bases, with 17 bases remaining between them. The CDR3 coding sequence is TGTGCCAGCAGTGAGCGCGGACACGTACAAAATACGCAGTATTTT. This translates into CASSERGHVQNTQYF.

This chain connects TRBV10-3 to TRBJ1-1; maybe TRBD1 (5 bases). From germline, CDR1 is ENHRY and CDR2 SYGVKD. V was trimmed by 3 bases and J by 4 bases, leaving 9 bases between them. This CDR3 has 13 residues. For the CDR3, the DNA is TGTGCCATCAGTGATTCCGGGGGCACTGAAGCTTTCTTT. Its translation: CAISDSGGTEAFF.

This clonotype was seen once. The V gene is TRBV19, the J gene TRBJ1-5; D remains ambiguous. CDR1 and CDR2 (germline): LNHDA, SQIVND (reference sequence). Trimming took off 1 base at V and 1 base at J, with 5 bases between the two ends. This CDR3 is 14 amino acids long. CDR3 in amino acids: CASSIVRSNQPQHF. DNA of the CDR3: TGTGCCAGTAGTATAGTGCGGAGCAATCAGCCCCAGCATTTT.

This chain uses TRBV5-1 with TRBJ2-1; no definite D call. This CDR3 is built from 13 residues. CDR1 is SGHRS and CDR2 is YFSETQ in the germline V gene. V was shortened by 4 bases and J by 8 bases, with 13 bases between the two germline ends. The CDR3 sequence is CASSRSSGDEQFF. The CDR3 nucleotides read TGCGCCAGCAGCAGAAGCTCGGGCGATGAGCAGTTCTTC. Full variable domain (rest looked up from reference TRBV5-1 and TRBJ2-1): KAGVTQTPRYLIKTRGQQVTLSCSPISGHRSVSWYQQTPGQGLQFLFEYFSETQRNKGNFPGRFSGRQFSNSRSEMNVSTLELGDSALYLCASSRSSGDEQFFGPGTRLTVL.

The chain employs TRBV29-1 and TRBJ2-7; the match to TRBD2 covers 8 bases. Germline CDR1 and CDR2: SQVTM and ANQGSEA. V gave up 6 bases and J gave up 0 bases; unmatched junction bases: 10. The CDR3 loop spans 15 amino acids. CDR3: CSVAATSGSSYEQYF. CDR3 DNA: TGCAGCGTGGCTGCTACTAGCGGTAGCTCCTACGAGCAGTACTTC.

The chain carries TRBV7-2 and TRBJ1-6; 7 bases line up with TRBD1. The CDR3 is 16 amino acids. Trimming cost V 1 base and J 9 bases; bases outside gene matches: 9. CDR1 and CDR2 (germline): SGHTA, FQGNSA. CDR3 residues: CASSLVGRGVSSPLHF. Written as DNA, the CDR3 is TGTGCCAGCAGCTTAGTCGGCAGGGGGGTTTCTTCACCCCTCCACTTT.